Below are 27 T cell receptor beta chains sequenced from a single sample in a study of cytomegalovirus exposure and HLA in healthy donors. PCR primers comprised 60 Vbeta and 13 Jbeta primers. Repertoires were generated with immunoSEQ multiplex PCR, while TCRdb's copy carries only in-frame clones and drops some. The table lists under 150,000 clones, 82% of them singletons, with around 2.5% in the top ten. The sequencing input was PBMCs. The receptors shown here come from a male donor in good health and CMV-seronegative.

This clone occurred a few times. The rearrangement joins TRBV6-1 to TRBJ2-2, with 7 bases that match TRBD2. CDR1 is MNHNS, CDR2 SASEGT, per germline. CDR3 length: 14 amino acids. The V and J ends lost 4 bases and 4 bases, in that order; junction bases with no gene match: 3. The DNA of the CDR3 is TGTGCCAGCAGTGGGGGGGGGTTCACCGGGGAGCTGTTTTTT. Translation gives CASSGGGFTGELFF.

The table lists this clone with a few counts. This rearrangement joins TRBV15 to TRBJ2-1; weak D call: TRBD2 (6 bases). Germline loops: CDR1 LNHNV, CDR2 YYDKDF (reference sequence). Trimming removed 3 bases from V and 10 bases from J, with 10 bases in between. CDR3 length equals 12 residues. CDR3 sequence (DNA): TGTGCCACCAGCAGGTCCGGGGGAGAGCAGTTCTTC. This translates into CATSRSGGEQFF.

V is TRBV7-2 and J is TRBJ2-5; possible D gene TRBD2, 6 bases. Germline CDR1 is SGHTA and CDR2 is FQGNSA. Trimming took off 5 bases at V and 4 bases at J, with 17 bases between the two ends. The CDR3 contains 15 residues. Here the CDR3 DNA reads TGTGCCAGCAGCCCCGGTGGGGGAGGAGGAGAGACCCAGTACTTC. It is translated as CASSPGGGGGETQYF.

The V and J genes are TRBV21-1 and TRBJ2-7; the table's D call of TRBD1 was not tested on the DNA. TRBV21-1 is a pseudogene locus. This CDR3 is 16 amino acids long. This CDR3 reads CASSKVAGVTSYEQYF. CDR3 sequence (DNA): TGTGCCAGCAGCAAAGTCGCAGGGGTCACTTCCTACGAGCAGTACTTC.

The chain has TRBV5-4 and TRBJ2-7; D ambiguous. The CDR3 has 12 residues. V lost 0 bases to trimming and J lost 7 bases, with 8 bases between them. Germline V gene lookup returns CDR1 SGHNT and CDR2 YYREEE (reference sequence). This chain's CDR3 is CASSLVVGEQYF. The CDR3 nucleotides are TGTGCCAGCAGCTTGGTGGTCGGGGAGCAGTACTTC.

The rearrangement joins TRBV4-3 to TRBJ2-1; D gene unclear. Germline assignment: CDR1 LGHNA and CDR2 YSLEER. Deletions cut 3 bases from V and 5 bases from J, with 8 bases between. CDR3 length: 13 residues. The CDR3 protein is CASSHLENNEQFF. The DNA of the CDR3 is TGCGCCAGCAGCCACCTTGAGAACAATGAGCAGTTCTTC.

V is TRBV6-1 and J is TRBJ2-7; 7 bases fit TRBD1. Per the germline V gene, CDR1 is MNHNS and CDR2 is SASEGT. CDR3 size: 12 residues. V shed 6 bases, J shed 3 bases, and the junction held 2 bases outside the gene matches. The CDR3 DNA reads as TGTGCCAGCAGCGGGACAGACTACGAGCAGTACTTC. Translating it yields CASSGTDYEQYF.

This clone was recorded once. CDR3 loop: CSVASGGYNEQFF. The CDR3, as DNA: TGCAGCGTTGCTAGCGGGGGTTACAATGAGCAGTTCTTC. The V and J genes are TRBV29-1 and TRBJ2-1; 10 positions agree with TRBD2. V was pared by 4 bases and J by 4 bases, with 1 base of the junction left unmatched. Germline CDR1 is SQVTM and CDR2 is ANQGSEA. The CDR3 runs 13 residues.

This chain connects TRBV5-6 to TRBJ2-2; D gene unclear. V was shortened by 4 bases and J by 6 bases, with 10 bases between the two germline ends. CDR1 is SGHDT and CDR2 is YYEEEE in the germline V gene. The CDR3 is made up of 13 amino acids. The CDR3 DNA is TGTGCCAGCAGCAGCGTGGTGGCCGGGGAGCTGTTTTTT. Residues: CASSSVVAGELFF.

V gene TRBV5-1 combines with J gene TRBJ2-6; TRBD1 aligns across 10 bases. Germline loops: CDR1 SGHRS, CDR2 YFSETQ. With V trimmed by 4 bases and J by 0 bases, 4 bases remained unmatched. There are 17 residues in the CDR3. CDR3 bases: TGCGCCAGCAGCAAAGGGACAGGGGACTCTGGGGCCAACGTCCTGACTTTC. Protein product: CASSKGTGDSGANVLTF.

There are a few counts of this clone. This chain connects TRBV5-1 to TRBJ2-3, with TRBD2 matching 9 bases. Looked up from germline, CDR1 is SGHRS and CDR2 is YFSETQ. V lost 1 base and J lost 4; bases outside the gene matches: 7. CDR3 length: 16 amino acids. CDR3 DNA sequence: TGCGCCAGCAGCTTGAACTTAGCGGGAGTGTCAGATACGCAGTATTTT. This sequence encodes CASSLNLAGVSDTQYF. The whole variable domain, filled in from reference TRBV5-1 and TRBJ2-3, reads KAGVTQTPRYLIKTRGQQVTLSCSPISGHRSVSWYQQTPGQGLQFLFEYFSETQRNKGNFPGRFSGRQFSNSRSEMNVSTLELGDSALYLCASSLNLAGVSDTQYFGPGTRLTVL.

The chain recombines TRBV7-2 with TRBJ2-1, with D perhaps matching TRBD2 (6 bases). There are 16 residues in the CDR3. Germline V CDR1 and CDR2: SGHTA, FQGNSA. The V end was cut by 1 base, the J end by 8 bases, with 18 bases between. In DNA, the CDR3 is TGTGCCAGCAGCTTAGAGAGACTAGGGCTTGGTTATGAGCAGTTCTTC. Protein sequence: CASSLERLGLGYEQFF.

This clone was detected only once. The rearrangement uses TRBV6-5 and TRBJ2-2, with 9 bases lining up with TRBD2. The CDR3 covers 15 residues. Germline V gene lookup returns CDR1 MNHEY and CDR2 SVGAGI. The junction had 7 bases not matched to a gene; V was cut back by 5 bases and J by 6 bases. CDR3 amino acids: CASSALAGAAGELFF. CDR3 bases: TGTGCCAGCAGTGCCTTAGCGGGAGCTGCCGGGGAGCTGTTTTTT.

This chain connects TRBV7-2 to TRBJ2-1, with 10 positions matching TRBD2. Germline CDR1 reads SGHTA; CDR2 reads FQGNSA. CDR3 size: 15 residues. Trimming cost V 5 bases and J 0 bases; bases outside gene matches: 1. CDR3: CASSPSGSSYNEQFF. CDR3 in DNA: TGTGCCAGCAGCCCTAGCGGGAGCTCCTACAATGAGCAGTTCTTC.

J is TRBJ2-7 and V is TRBV27, with TRBD2 matching 8 bases. The CDR3 spans 13 residues. V shed 3 bases and J 6 bases; nucleotides not matched to a gene: 4. Germline values: CDR1 MNHEY, CDR2 SMNVEV (reference sequence). The CDR3 nucleotides are TGTGCCAGCAGTTTTAGCGGGAACGGCGAGCAGTACTTC. Encoded protein: CASSFSGNGEQYF.

The sample holds a few counts of this clone. The rearrangement uses TRBV30 and TRBJ1-6; 7 nucleotides agree with TRBD1. V dropped 1 base and J dropped 8; count of bases not matched to a gene: 8. The CDR3 extends over 15 amino acids. The V gene's germline CDR1 is GTSNPN and CDR2 SVGIG (reference sequence). Here the CDR3 DNA reads TGTGCCTGGAGTGCCCCCGGGACAGTTCATTCACCCCTCCACTTT. Amino acid sequence: CAWSAPGTVHSPLHF.

The chain has TRBV28 and TRBJ1-1, with 10 positions matching TRBD1. CDR1 and CDR2 from the germline V gene are MDHEN and SYDVKM. After removal of 2 bases from V and 3 bases from J, the junction contained 0 bases not matched to a gene. The CDR3 spans 14 residues. CDR3: CASSLGTGDTEAFF. DNA for the CDR3: TGTGCCAGCAGTTTAGGGACAGGGGACACTGAAGCTTTCTTT.

Here the CDR3 reads CARSFSLVQLNYGYTF. CDR3 nucleotide sequence: TGTGCCAGAAGCTTTTCCCTCGTACAGCTTAACTATGGCTACACCTTC. The chain has TRBV5-3 and TRBJ1-2, with no clear D. TRBV5-3 is an ORF; its function is uncertain. This CDR3 is built from 16 residues. Trimming left V 2 bases short and J 1 base short, with 15 bases between.

The genes are TRBV10-2 and TRBJ1-2; 9 positions agree with TRBD1. This CDR3 region has 14 residues. J lost 8 bases, V lost 6 bases, and 10 bases had no gene match. Germline V gene lookup returns CDR1 WSHSY and CDR2 SAAADI. The CDR3 reads CASRGDRAAEGYTF. The CDR3 DNA follows: TGCGCCAGCAGGGGGGACAGGGCGGCGGAAGGCTACACCTTC.

This clone was seen just once. This CDR3 is CASRETTGRVYEQYF. CDR3 sequence (DNA): TGCGCCAGCAGGGAGACGACAGGGCGGGTCTACGAGCAGTACTTC. The V and J genes are TRBV5-1 and TRBJ2-5; 7 nucleotides agree with TRBD1. The tail of the sequence fits TRBJ2-7 better, so the J call may be wrong. The germline V gene has CDR1 SGHRS and CDR2 YFSETQ. The CDR3 covers 15 residues.

The chain employs TRBV27 and TRBJ2-3; TRBD1 might be the D (6 bases). The V gene lost 6 bases and the J gene lost 1 base, with 8 bases spanning the gap. This CDR3 comprises 13 residues. Germline lookup yields CDR1 MNHEY and CDR2 SMNVEV (reference sequence). The CDR3 spells CASRRQGTDTQYF. CDR3 DNA: TGTGCCAGCAGGAGACAGGGCACAGATACGCAGTATTTT.

The chain combines TRBV19 with TRBJ2-1; 7 bases align to TRBD2. V gave up 7 bases and J gave up 12 bases; unmatched junction bases: 21. CDR1 LNHDA and CDR2 SQIVND come from the germline V gene (reference sequence). CDR3 length equals 16 residues. The CDR3 spells CASMGLTGGSTRVQFF. CDR3 sequence (DNA): TGTGCCAGTATGGGCCTGACGGGGGGTTCCACCCGAGTGCAGTTCTTC. The full variable domain, with the rest looked up from reference TRBV19 and TRBJ2-1, is DGGITQSPKYLFRKEGQNVTLSCEQNLNHDAMYWYRQDPGQGLRLIYYSQIVNDFQKGDIAEGYSVSREKKESFPLTVTSAQKNPTAFYLCASMGLTGGSTRVQFFGPGTRLTVL.

The chain has TRBV5-1 and TRBJ2-7, with D uncertain. CDR3 length: 14 amino acids. V was trimmed by 7 bases and J by 1 base, leaving 15 bases between them. CDR1 and CDR2 (germline): SGHRS, YFSETQ. This chain's CDR3 is CASRSDVLSYEQYF. CDR3 DNA: TGCGCCAGCCGAAGCGACGTACTTTCCTACGAGCAGTACTTC.

V gene TRBV7-2 combines with J gene TRBJ2-1, with TRBD2 matching 9 bases. In germline, CDR1 is SGHTA, CDR2 FQGNSA. This CDR3 is 15 amino acids long. With V trimmed by 5 bases and J by 6 bases, 8 bases remained unmatched. CDR3 region: CASSPAGGGVNEQFF. Here the CDR3 DNA reads TGTGCCAGCAGCCCAGCGGGAGGAGGCGTCAATGAGCAGTTCTTC.

V is TRBV4-1 and J is TRBJ1-5; D uncertain. The CDR3 is 15 amino acids. The ends were cut back, 0 bases at V and 4 bases at J, with 10 bases in the middle. Germline values: CDR1 MGHRA, CDR2 YSYEKL. The DNA of the CDR3 is TGCGCCAGCAGCCAAGAATTGGGCCTTAATCAGCCCCAGCATTTT. Protein product: CASSQELGLNQPQHF.

The V gene is TRBV28, the J gene TRBJ2-1; D possibly corresponds to TRBD2 (5 bases). CDR3 length: 15 amino acids. The germline CDR1 and CDR2 sequences are MDHEN and SYDVKM. Trimming took off 5 bases at V and 0 bases at J, with 11 bases between the two ends. Here the CDR3 DNA reads TGTGCCAGCAGTCTCGAAGCGGTCTCCTACAATGAGCAGTTCTTC. It yields the protein CASSLEAVSYNEQFF.

This clone is a singleton in its sample. The chain uses TRBV7-8 and TRBJ2-1; D perhaps matches TRBD1 (6 bases). Germline values: CDR1 SGHVS, CDR2 FQNEAQ. The CDR3 loop spans 15 amino acids. Trimming pared 5 bases from V and 2 bases from J, leaving 13 bases between. The CDR3 coding sequence is TGTGCCAGCAGCCCCACAGGGCATCCCTACAATGAGCAGTTCTTC. This translates into CASSPTGHPYNEQFF.